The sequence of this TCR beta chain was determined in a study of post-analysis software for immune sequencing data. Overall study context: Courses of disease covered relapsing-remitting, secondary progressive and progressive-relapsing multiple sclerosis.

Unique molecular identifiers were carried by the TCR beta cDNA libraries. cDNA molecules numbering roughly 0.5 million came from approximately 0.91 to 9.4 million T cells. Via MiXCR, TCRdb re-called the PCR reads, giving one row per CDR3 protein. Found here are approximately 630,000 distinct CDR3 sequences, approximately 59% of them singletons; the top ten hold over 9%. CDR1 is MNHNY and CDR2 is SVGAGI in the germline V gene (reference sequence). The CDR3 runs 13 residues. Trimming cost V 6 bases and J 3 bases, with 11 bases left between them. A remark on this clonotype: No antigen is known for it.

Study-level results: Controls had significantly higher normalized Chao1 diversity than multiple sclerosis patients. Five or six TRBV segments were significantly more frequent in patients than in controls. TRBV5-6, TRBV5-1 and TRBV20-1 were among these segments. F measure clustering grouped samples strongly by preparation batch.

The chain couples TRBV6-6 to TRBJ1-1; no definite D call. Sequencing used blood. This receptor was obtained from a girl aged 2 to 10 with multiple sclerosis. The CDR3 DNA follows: TGTGCCAGCAGGGAAGGCAGTCACACTGAAGCTTTCTTT. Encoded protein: CASREGSHTEAFF.